These 32 T cell receptor beta chains share one sample of origin, sequenced in a study of blood T cell repertoires in COVID-19. Profiling relied on immunoSEQ multiplex PCR, and the TCRdb table lists in-frame clones only, not all of them. The table records roughly 38,000 clones, 80% to 90% of them present only once. Sequenced input: peripheral blood. The receptor source for this set is a man in his 60s in a cohort sampled during active COVID-19.

The rearrangement joins TRBV11-2 to TRBJ2-7, with unresolved D. Germline loops: CDR1 SGHAT, CDR2 FQNNGV. The CDR3 runs 16 residues. Trimming shortened V by 5 bases and J by 4 bases, and 21 bases separated the two germline ends. The CDR3 region is CASSAPSAETLYEQYF. CDR3 DNA: TGTGCCAGCAGCGCCCCTTCCGCGGAGACCTTATACGAGCAGTACTTC.

The chain is built from TRBV27 and TRBJ1-6, with D possibly being TRBD1 (6 bases). V was pared by 5 bases and J by 3 bases, with 11 bases between. The CDR3 spans 15 residues. Germline loops: CDR1 MNHEY, CDR2 SMNVEV (reference sequence). The CDR3 DNA reads as TGTGCCAGCAGTCCTGGGACATACTATAATTCACCCCTCCACTTT. Its translation: CASSPGTYYNSPLHF.

The chain is built from TRBV2 and TRBJ2-3; the D gene is possibly TRBD1 (6 bases). CDR1 is SNHLY, CDR2 FYNNEI, per germline. Trimming shortened V by 7 bases and J by 0 bases, and 11 bases separated the two germline ends. The CDR3 runs to 14 residues. This CDR3 reads CASTDRFSTDTQYF. The CDR3 bases are TGTGCCAGCACAGACAGGTTTAGCACAGATACGCAGTATTTT.

V usage is TRBV12-1 and J usage is TRBJ1-5; TRBD1, the table's D call, was not compared with the DNA. TRBV12-1 is classified as a pseudogene. The CDR3 has 13 amino acids. CDR3 sequence reads: CARGGRNYQPQHF. The CDR3 DNA is TGTGCCAGAGGGGGCAGGAACTATCAGCCCCAGCATTTT.

The chain carries TRBV27 and TRBJ1-1; TRBD1 agrees at 7 bases. Germline values: CDR1 MNHEY, CDR2 SMNVEV (reference sequence). CDR3 length equals 15 residues. Unmatched junction bases numbered 6, after V lost 5 bases and J lost 0 bases. The CDR3, as DNA: TGTGCCAGCAGTCGATCCAGGGGGATGAACACTGAAGCTTTCTTT. This translates into CASSRSRGMNTEAFF.

Concerning this clone: The sample has other DNA sequences that encode this CDR3 too. This chain uses TRBV7-9 with TRBJ1-1; 10 nucleotides match TRBD1. After removal of 4 bases from V and 2 bases from J, the junction contained 4 bases not matched to a gene. Germline assignment: CDR1 SEHNR and CDR2 FQNEAQ (reference sequence). CDR3 size: 15 residues. DNA of the CDR3: TGTGCCAGCAGCTCCGGGACAGGGGTAAACACTGAAGCTTTCTTT. Amino acid sequence: CASSSGTGVNTEAFF.

This clone is classed as medium-sized (0.01 to 0.1%). This sequence joins TRBV19 and TRBJ1-1, with TRBD1 matching over 7 bases. The CDR3 has 15 amino acids. Unmatched junction bases numbered 9, after V lost 6 bases and J lost 2 bases. The V gene's germline CDR1 is LNHDA and CDR2 SQIVND (reference sequence). The DNA for the CDR3 is TGTGCCAGTAGAAACATCCGACAGGGCAACACTGAAGCTTTCTTT. Translation gives CASRNIRQGNTEAFF.

V gene TRBV29-1 combines with J gene TRBJ2-7; perhaps TRBD2 as D (5 bases). Trimming took off 5 bases at V and 3 bases at J, with 17 bases between the two ends. This CDR3 spans 14 amino acids. Germline CDR1 reads SQVTM; CDR2 reads ANQGSEA. DNA of the CDR3: TGCAGCGTTATTCTTACTAGGTTCGGCTACGAGCAGTACTTC. This encodes CSVILTRFGYEQYF.

This clone turned up a few times. The J gene is TRBJ2-3, the V gene TRBV19; 14 bases agree with TRBD2. V was pared by 3 bases and J by 2 bases, with 4 bases of the junction left unmatched. Germline CDR1 reads LNHDA; CDR2 reads SQIVND (reference sequence). The CDR3 has 17 amino acids. This CDR3 is CASSMTSGGVLTDTQYF. CDR3 nucleotides: TGTGCCAGTAGTATGACTAGCGGGGGGGTCCTCACAGATACGCAGTATTTT.

The rearrangement uses TRBV5-4 and TRBJ1-1; tentatively, D is TRBD1 (6 bases). The CDR3 is 13 amino acids. Between the trimmed V and J ends, which lost 6 bases and 4 bases, there was a span of 13 bases. CDR1 SGHNT and CDR2 YYREEE come from the germline V gene (reference sequence). The CDR3 region has the DNA TGTGCCAGCAACCTGGGAGGGGGCACTGAAGCTTTCTTT. Translating gives CASNLGGGTEAFF.

On this clone itself: At the DNA level, this CDR3 is encoded by other sequences in the same sample as well. This chain links TRBV11-3 with TRBJ2-2; 7 bases are a match to TRBD2. Per germline, CDR1 SGHNT and CDR2 YENEEA. The CDR3 is 14 amino acids. The V and J ends lost 1 base and 4 bases, in that order; junction bases with no gene match: 0. The CDR3 is CASSLAGGTGELFF. DNA of the CDR3: TGTGCCAGCAGCTTAGCGGGGGGCACCGGGGAGCTGTTTTTT.

The gene calls are TRBV3-1 (or the pseudogene TRBV3-2) and TRBJ1-5; TRBD1 agrees at 7 bases. The CDR3 has 15 amino acids. V was clipped by 1 base and J by 7 bases; unmatched bases: 7. Germline CDR1 reads LGHDT; CDR2 reads YNNKEL (reference sequence). The CDR3 is CASSQAQGDVQPQHF. CDR3 DNA: TGTGCCAGCAGCCAAGCCCAGGGGGATGTCCAGCCCCAGCATTTT.

The chain combines TRBV6-5 with TRBJ2-1; TRBD2 matches 8 bases. Trimming cost V 6 bases and J 4 bases; bases outside gene matches: 5. This CDR3 has 14 residues. Per the germline V gene, CDR1 is MNHEY and CDR2 is SVGAGI. Here the CDR3 reads CASSFRGGYNEQFF. CDR3 sequence (DNA): TGTGCCAGCAGCTTCCGGGGGGGTTACAATGAGCAGTTCTTC.

This clone was seen more than once but under ten times. CDR3 residues: CASSRTVGSYNEQFF. The CDR3, as DNA: TGTGCCAGCAGCCGGACAGTTGGCTCCTACAATGAGCAGTTCTTC. The chain links TRBV7-8 to TRBJ2-1, with D perhaps TRBD1 (6 bases). There are 15 residues in the CDR3. With 5 bases removed from V and 0 bases from J, the gap between germline ends came to 11 bases. In germline, CDR1 is SGHVS, CDR2 FQNEAQ.

This clone was counted once. The V gene is TRBV10-3, the J gene TRBJ2-7; tentatively, D is TRBD1 (5 bases). CDR3 size: 12 residues. Per the germline V gene, CDR1 is ENHRY and CDR2 is SYGVKD. V lost 2 bases and J lost 5, with 7 bases in between. CDR3 sequence: CAISEPGNEQYF. The CDR3 nucleotides read TGTGCCATCAGTGAGCCAGGGAACGAGCAGTACTTC.

This chain uses TRBV9 with TRBJ2-7, with 9 bases that match TRBD2. The CDR3 contains 17 residues. V gave up 4 bases and J gave up 5 bases; unmatched junction bases: 16. Germline-derived CDR1 and CDR2 are SGDLS and YYNGEE. The CDR3 loop is CASSHQEASGRLDEQYF. CDR3 DNA sequence: TGTGCCAGCAGCCACCAGGAGGCGAGCGGGAGGCTGGACGAGCAGTACTTC.

This clone was counted between two and nine times. V gene TRBV19 combines with J gene TRBJ1-1; tentatively, D is TRBD1 (5 bases). The CDR3 is 16 amino acids. V was trimmed by 3 bases and J by 4 bases, leaving 18 bases between them. Germline V gene data show CDR1 as LNHDA and CDR2 as SQIVND (reference sequence). The CDR3 loop is CASSMWAGRGGTEAFF. As DNA, the CDR3 is TGTGCCAGTAGTATGTGGGCCGGCCGCGGGGGCACTGAAGCTTTCTTT. Full variable domain (remainder filled in from reference TRBV19 and TRBJ1-1): DGGITQSPKYLFRKEGQNVTLSCEQNLNHDAMYWYRQDPGQGLRLIYYSQIVNDFQKGDIAEGYSVSREKKESFPLTVTSAQKNPTAFYLCASSMWAGRGGTEAFFGQGTRLTVV.

This clone was recorded once. V and J are TRBV6-5 and TRBJ1-2; 8 bases agree with TRBD1. Trimming at V came to 0 bases and at J to 8 bases, leaving 2 bases not matched to a gene. The CDR3 is 13 amino acids. Germline V gene lookup returns CDR1 MNHEY and CDR2 SVGAGI. The CDR3 DNA sequence: TGTGCCAGCAGTTACTCTACAGGGGGGGGCTACACCTTC. It is translated as CASSYSTGGGYTF.

The V and J genes are TRBV23-1 and TRBJ2-3, with D uncertain. TRBV23-1 is labeled an ORF, and its function is uncertain. CDR3 size: 11 residues. The V gene lost 6 bases and the J gene lost 5 bases, with 6 bases spanning the gap. The CDR3 protein is CASSRLDTQYF. CDR3 sequence (DNA): TGCGCCAGCAGCCGGTTAGATACGCAGTATTTT.

The chain carries TRBV24-1 and TRBJ2-7; possibly TRBD2 for D (5 bases). The CDR3 loop spans 14 amino acids. V was pared by 7 bases and J by 7 bases, with 19 bases between. Germline lookup yields CDR1 KGHDR and CDR2 SFDVKD. For the CDR3, the DNA is TGTGCCACCAGGGGGAATCCTCCCGGGGAGGAGCAGTACTTC. This translates into CATRGNPPGEEQYF.

The V and J genes are TRBV11-2 and TRBJ2-3; 11 bases fit TRBD2. J lost 2 bases, V lost 5 bases, and 3 bases had no gene match. Germline values: CDR1 SGHAT, CDR2 FQNNGV. The CDR3 has 15 residues. CDR3 coding DNA: TGTGCCAGCAGCCAGGGACTAGCGGCCACAGATACGCAGTATTTT. Residues: CASSQGLAATDTQYF.

The V and J genes are TRBV7-2 and TRBJ2-3; the match to TRBD1 covers 7 bases. Germline loops: CDR1 SGHTA, CDR2 FQGNSA. Losses at the gene ends were 2 bases for V and 6 bases for J; bases not matched to a gene: 5. The CDR3 has 14 amino acids. Here the CDR3 reads CASSLRTGGDTQYF. The CDR3 bases are TGTGCCAGCAGCTTAAGGACAGGTGGGGATACGCAGTATTTT.

As DNA, the CDR3 is TGTGCCAGCAGTTCAGGGGGTGGGGCCAACGTCCTGACTTTC. Protein: CASSSGGGANVLTF. The chain employs TRBV6-6 and TRBJ2-6; TRBD1 matches 7 bases. J lost 3 bases, V lost 4 bases, and 0 bases had no gene match. From germline, CDR1 is MNHNY and CDR2 SVGAGI (reference sequence). This CDR3 has 14 residues.

As DNA, the CDR3 is TGTGCCAGCAGCCTCCGACAGGGGGGCACTGAAGCTTTCTTT. Translating gives CASSLRQGGTEAFF. The rearrangement uses TRBV7-2 and TRBJ1-1; 9 bases are shared with TRBD1. With V trimmed by 5 bases and J by 4 bases, 5 bases remained unmatched. The CDR3 covers 14 residues. Germline V CDR1 and CDR2: SGHTA, FQGNSA.

This chain uses TRBV5-8 with TRBJ1-4; D uncertain. Germline CDR1 is SGHTS and CDR2 is YDEGEE. V lost 8 bases and J 0 bases, leaving 8 bases between the germline ends. This CDR3 contains 13 residues. The chain's CDR3 is CASYIATNEKLFF. CDR3 coding DNA: TGTGCCAGTTACATTGCAACTAATGAAAAACTGTTTTTT.

The rearrangement joins TRBV27 to TRBJ2-7; 11 positions agree with TRBD1. Germline V lookup: CDR1 MNHEY, CDR2 SMNVEV (reference sequence). This CDR3 is 20 amino acids long. The junction had 18 bases not matched to a gene; V was cut back by 4 bases and J by 1 base. The CDR3 protein is CASSSGGYGAGTGGSYEQYF. CDR3 nucleotide sequence: TGTGCCAGCAGTTCGGGGGGATATGGCGCCGGGACAGGGGGATCCTACGAGCAGTACTTC.

The chain uses TRBV19 and TRBJ2-2; D perhaps matches TRBD1 (6 bases). The CDR3 covers 14 residues. V lost 5 bases and J 6 bases, leaving 13 bases between the germline ends. Germline V CDR1 and CDR2: LNHDA, SQIVND (reference sequence). The DNA of the CDR3 is TGTGCCAGTAGTCACAGTAACAGGGCCGGGGAGCTGTTTTTT. It translates to CASSHSNRAGELFF. Variable domain in full (rest from reference TRBV19 and TRBJ2-2): DGGITQSPKYLFRKEGQNVTLSCEQNLNHDAMYWYRQDPGQGLRLIYYSQIVNDFQKGDIAEGYSVSREKKESFPLTVTSAQKNPTAFYLCASSHSNRAGELFFGEGSRLTVL.

The chain combines TRBV27 with TRBJ1-1, with D uncertain. This CDR3 comprises 13 residues. V lost 3 bases and J 5 bases, leaving 10 bases between the germline ends. Looked up from germline, CDR1 is MNHEY and CDR2 is SMNVEV (reference sequence). CDR3 nucleotides: TGTGCCAGCAGTTTCCACTCGGGGACTGAAGCTTTCTTT. Its protein is CASSFHSGTEAFF.

The chain recombines TRBV19 with TRBJ2-1, with a tentative D call TRBD2 (5 bases). The CDR3 is 15 amino acids. Germline V lookup: CDR1 LNHDA, CDR2 SQIVND (reference sequence). Deletions cut 6 bases from V and 6 bases from J, with 18 bases between. The CDR3 loop reads CASSDDRDLINEQFF. DNA of the CDR3: TGTGCCAGTAGCGACGATCGGGATTTAATCAATGAGCAGTTCTTC.

CDR3 coding DNA: TGTGCCAGCACTTCGACAGGGAGTAACTATGGCTACACCTTC. Amino acids: CASTSTGSNYGYTF. This chain uses TRBV28 with TRBJ1-2, with 7 bases that match TRBD1. Germline-derived CDR1 and CDR2 are MDHEN and SYDVKM. The CDR3 is 14 amino acids. V shed 7 bases and J 1 base; nucleotides not matched to a gene: 6.

The rearrangement uses TRBV30 and TRBJ1-2; D gene ambiguous. This CDR3 region has 12 residues. The germline gives CDR1 GTSNPN, CDR2 SVGIG (reference sequence). Between the trimmed V and J ends, which lost 3 bases and 5 bases, there was a span of 10 bases. CDR3 residues: CAWSVPVYGYTF. The CDR3 region has the DNA TGTGCCTGGAGCGTACCAGTATATGGCTACACCTTC.

J is TRBJ1-2 and V is TRBV2, with 9 bases fitting TRBD1. With V trimmed by 0 bases and J by 8 bases, 10 bases remained unmatched. CDR1 and CDR2 from the germline V gene are SNHLY and FYNNEI. The length of the CDR3 is 16 residues. CDR3 nucleotides: TGTGCCAGCAGTGAAGCGCTTCGGGACAGGGTGGGCGGCTACACCTTC. Residues: CASSEALRDRVGGYTF.